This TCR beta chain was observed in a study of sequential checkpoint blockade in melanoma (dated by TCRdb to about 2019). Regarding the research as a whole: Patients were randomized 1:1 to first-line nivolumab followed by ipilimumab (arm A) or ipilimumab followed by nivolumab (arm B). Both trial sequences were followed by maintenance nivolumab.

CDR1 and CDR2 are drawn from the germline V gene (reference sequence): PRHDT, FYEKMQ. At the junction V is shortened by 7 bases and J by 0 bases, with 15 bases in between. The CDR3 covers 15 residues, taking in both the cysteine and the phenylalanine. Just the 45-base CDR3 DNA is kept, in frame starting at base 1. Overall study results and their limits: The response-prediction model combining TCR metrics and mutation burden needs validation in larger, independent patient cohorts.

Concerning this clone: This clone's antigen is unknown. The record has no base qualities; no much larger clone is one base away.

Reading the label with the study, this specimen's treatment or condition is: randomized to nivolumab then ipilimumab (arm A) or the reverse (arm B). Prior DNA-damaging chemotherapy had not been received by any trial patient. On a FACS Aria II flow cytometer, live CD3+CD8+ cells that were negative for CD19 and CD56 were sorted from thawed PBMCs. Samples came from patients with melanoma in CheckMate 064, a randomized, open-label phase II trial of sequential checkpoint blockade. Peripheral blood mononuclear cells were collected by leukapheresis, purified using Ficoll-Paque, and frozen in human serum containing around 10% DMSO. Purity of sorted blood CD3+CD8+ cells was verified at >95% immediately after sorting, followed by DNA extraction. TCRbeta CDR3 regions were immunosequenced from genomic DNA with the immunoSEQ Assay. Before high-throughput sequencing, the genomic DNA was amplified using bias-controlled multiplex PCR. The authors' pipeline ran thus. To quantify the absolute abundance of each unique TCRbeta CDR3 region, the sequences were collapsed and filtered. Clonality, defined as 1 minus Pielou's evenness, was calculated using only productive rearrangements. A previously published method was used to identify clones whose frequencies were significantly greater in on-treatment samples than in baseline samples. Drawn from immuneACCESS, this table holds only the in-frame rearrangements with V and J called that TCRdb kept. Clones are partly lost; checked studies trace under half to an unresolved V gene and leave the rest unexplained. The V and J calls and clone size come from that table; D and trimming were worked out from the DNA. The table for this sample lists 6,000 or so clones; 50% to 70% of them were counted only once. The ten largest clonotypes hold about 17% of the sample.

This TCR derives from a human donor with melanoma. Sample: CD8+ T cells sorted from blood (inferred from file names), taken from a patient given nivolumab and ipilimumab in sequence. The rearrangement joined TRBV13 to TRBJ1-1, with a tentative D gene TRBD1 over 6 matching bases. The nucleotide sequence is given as TGTGCCAGCACCACCGCTGGACAGTTGAACACTGAAGCTTTCTTT. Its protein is CASTTAGQLNTEAFF.